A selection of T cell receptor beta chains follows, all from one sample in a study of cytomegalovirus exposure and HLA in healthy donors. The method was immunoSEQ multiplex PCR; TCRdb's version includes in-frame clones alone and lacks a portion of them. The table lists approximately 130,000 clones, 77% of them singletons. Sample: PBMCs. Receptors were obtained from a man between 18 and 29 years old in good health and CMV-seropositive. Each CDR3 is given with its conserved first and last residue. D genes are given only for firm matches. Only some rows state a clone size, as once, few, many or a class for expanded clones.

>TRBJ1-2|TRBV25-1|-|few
TGTGCCAGCAGTGAACAGGTCTATGGCTACACCTTC
CASSEQVYGYTF
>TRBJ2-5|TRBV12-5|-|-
TGTGCTAGTGGTTTGGGCAGGGGTCGCCAAGAGACCCAGTACTTC
CASGLGRGRQETQYF
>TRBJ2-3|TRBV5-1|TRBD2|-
TGCGCCAGCAGCCCGGCGGGAGGGAACACAGATACGCAGTATTTT
CASSPAGGNTDTQYF
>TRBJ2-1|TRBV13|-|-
TGTGCCAGCAGCTTGTCAAACAATGAGCAGTTCTTC
CASSLSNNEQFF
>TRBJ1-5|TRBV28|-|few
TGTGCCAGCAGCAAACTAGCTTCCCAGCATTTT
CASSKLASQHF
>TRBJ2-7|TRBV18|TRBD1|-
TGTGCCAGCTCACCGGGACAGGGGGCATACGAGCAGTACTTC
CASSPGQGAYEQYF
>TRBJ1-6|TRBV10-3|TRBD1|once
TGTGCCATCAGAGGGACAGGGGACAATTCACCCCTCCACTTT
CAIRGTGDNSPLHF
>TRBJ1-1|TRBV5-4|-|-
TGTGCCAGCAGCACTGTCGTAAGGGGTGGGAACACTGAAGCTTTCTTT
CASSTVVRGGNTEAFF
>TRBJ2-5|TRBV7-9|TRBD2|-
TGTGCCAGCAGCTCAGGACGGAGGGGACTAGGGGAGACCCAGTACTTC
CASSSGRRGLGETQYF
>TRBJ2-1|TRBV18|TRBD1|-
TGTGCCAGCTCGCCGAGACAGGGAACGGATGAGCAGTTCTTC
CASSPRQGTDEQFF
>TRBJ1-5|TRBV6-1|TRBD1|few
TGTGCCAGCAGCGACCGACAGGGGATTGGTCAGCCCCAGCATTTT
CASSDRQGIGQPQHF
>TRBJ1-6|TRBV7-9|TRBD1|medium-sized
TGTGCCAGCAGCTTATCGGGACAGGGGCCTTCACCCCTCCACTTT
CASSLSGQGPSPLHF
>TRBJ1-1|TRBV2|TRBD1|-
TGTGCCAGCCCACGGACAGGGGGCGATACTGAAGCTTTCTTT
CASPRTGGDTEAFF
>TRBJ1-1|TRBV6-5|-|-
TGTGCCAGCAGTGCAACCTGGGACACGACCACTGAAGCTTTCTTT
CASSATWDTTTEAFF
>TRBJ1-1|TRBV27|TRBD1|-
TGTGCCAGCAGTTTATCTGGACAGGGCCCAAGGAGAGAAGCTTTCTTT
CASSLSGQGPRREAFF
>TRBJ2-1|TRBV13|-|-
TGTGCCAGCAGCGCCCCTGGCATAGCGGAGTCCTACAATGAGCAGTTCTTC
CASSAPGIAESYNEQFF
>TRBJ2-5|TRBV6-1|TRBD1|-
TGTGCCAGCATACAGGGGGACGGGGAGACCCAGTACTTC
CASIQGDGETQYF
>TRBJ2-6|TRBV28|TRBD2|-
TGTGCCAGCGGGCGGACTAGCGGTAGCTCTGGGGCCAACGTCCTGACTTTC
CASGRTSGSSGANVLTF
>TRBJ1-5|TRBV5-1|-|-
TGCGCCAGCAGCTTGGCAGAAAATCAGCCCCAGCATTTT
CASSLAENQPQHF
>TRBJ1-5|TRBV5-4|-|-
TGTGCCAGCAGCTTCGGCGGGAACAATCAGCCCCAGCATTTT
CASSFGGNNQPQHF
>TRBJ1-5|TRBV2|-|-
TGTGCCAGCGCCCCGGAGGACGGAGGGTTAAGCAATCAGCCCCAGCATTTT
CASAPEDGGLSNQPQHF
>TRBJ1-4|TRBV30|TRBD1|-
TGTGCCTCTGGACAGGTAGAATGGGGTGAAAAACTGTTTTTT
CASGQVEWGEKLFF
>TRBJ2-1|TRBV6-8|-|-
TGTGCCAGCAGTCCGATTAGCACTCATGAGCAGTTCTTC
CASSPISTHEQFF
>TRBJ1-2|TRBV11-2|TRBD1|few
TGTGCCAGCAGCTTAGCCCCCTCGACAGGGGAGATAGGTGGCTACACCTTC
CASSLAPSTGEIGGYTF
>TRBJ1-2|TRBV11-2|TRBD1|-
TGTGCCAGCTCGACCACGGGACAGAGAACGTATGGCTACACCTTC
CASSTTGQRTYGYTF
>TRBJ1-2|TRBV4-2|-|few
TGTGCCAGCAGCCAAGATCAGGGTAGCTATGGCTACACCTTC
CASSQDQGSYGYTF
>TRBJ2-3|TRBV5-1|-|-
TGCGCCAGCAGCTTCGTACAGAGCACAGATACGCAGTATTTT
CASSFVQSTDTQYF
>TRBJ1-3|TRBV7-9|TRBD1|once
TGTGCCAGCAGCGGATGGACAGGGGGCGTAGTTGGAAACACCATATATTTT
CASSGWTGGVVGNTIYF
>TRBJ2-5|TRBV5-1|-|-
TGCGCCAGCAGCTTGGTTGGTAGCGATGGAGAGACCCAGTACTTC
CASSLVGSDGETQYF
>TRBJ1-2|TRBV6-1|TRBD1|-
TGTGCCAGCAGGGAATCCGGGACAGGGGATGACTATGGCTACACCTTC
CASRESGTGDDYGYTF
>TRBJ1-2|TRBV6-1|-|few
TGTGCCAGCAGTGAATCTTATAGCTATGGCTACACCTTC
CASSESYSYGYTF
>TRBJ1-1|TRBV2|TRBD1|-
TGTGCCAGCATGGGACAGATGAACACTGAAGCTTTCTTT
CASMGQMNTEAFF
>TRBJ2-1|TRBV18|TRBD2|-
TGTGCCAGCTCACCAGGGACTAGAGGAAATGAGCAGTTCTTC
CASSPGTRGNEQFF
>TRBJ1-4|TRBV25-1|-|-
TGTGCCAGCAGTGAATTTAGTGAAAAACTGTTTTTT
CASSEFSEKLFF
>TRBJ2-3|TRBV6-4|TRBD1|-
TGTGCCAGCAGTGATTTCGGACAGGGGGCACCAGATACGCAGTATTTT
CASSDFGQGAPDTQYF
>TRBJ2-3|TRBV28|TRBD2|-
TGTGCCAGCAGTAACTTAGCGGGGACCCTCCCCGATACGCAGTATTTT
CASSNLAGTLPDTQYF
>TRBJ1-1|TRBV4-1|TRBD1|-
TGCGCCAGCAGCCATGGGACAGGGGGTCGGACTGAAGCTTTCTTT
CASSHGTGGRTEAFF
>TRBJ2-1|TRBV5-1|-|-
TGCGCCAGCAGCTTAGAGGCAGCAGATGGTGAGCAGTTCTTC
CASSLEAADGEQFF
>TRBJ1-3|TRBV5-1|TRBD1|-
TGCGCCAGCAGCTTGGGAGACAGGGTATCTGGAAACACCATATATTTT
CASSLGDRVSGNTIYF
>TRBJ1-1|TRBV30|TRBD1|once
TGTGCCTGGAGTGTAACAGGGGGCATGACTGAAGCTTTCTTT
CAWSVTGGMTEAFF
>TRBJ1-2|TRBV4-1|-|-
TGCGCCAGCAGCCTCCCCGGACAGATTAACTATGGCTACACCTTC
CASSLPGQINYGYTF
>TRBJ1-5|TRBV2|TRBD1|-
TGTGCCAGCGGACAGGAAAATCAGCCCCAGCATTTT
CASGQENQPQHF
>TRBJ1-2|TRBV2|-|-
TGTGCCAGCAGTAGTCAGGGTTCAAACTATGGCTACACCTTC
CASSSQGSNYGYTF
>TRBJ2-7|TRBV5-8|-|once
TGTGCCAGCAGCTTGGTAGGACTACCATATTACGAGCAGTACTTC
CASSLVGLPYYEQYF
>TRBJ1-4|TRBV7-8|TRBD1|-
TGTGCCAGCAGCTTAGAGATACAGGGGGTTAATGAAAAACTGTTTTTT
CASSLEIQGVNEKLFF
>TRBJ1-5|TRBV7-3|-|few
TGTGCCAGCAGCTTAGGAGACAGCAATCAGCCCCAGCATTTT
CASSLGDSNQPQHF
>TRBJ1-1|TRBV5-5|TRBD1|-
TGTGCCAGCAGATTAGGACAGGGCTACACTGAAGCTTTCTTT
CASRLGQGYTEAFF